Shown below are 31 T cell receptor beta chains from a single sample sequenced in a study of CD8+CD57+ T cells in acquired aplastic anemia (dated by TCRdb to the late 2010s). Sequenced on an Illumina HiSeq 2000. Genomic DNA was used as template for profiling of TCR beta VDJ combinations and CDR3 sequences. The raw public reads went through TCRdb reprocessing: fastp at Q25, MiXCR clone calling, in-frame beta chains kept. Duplicate CDR3 protein sequences are folded into a single record with the most common DNA and genes. Counted in this sample were some 170,000 distinct CDR3 sequences; approximately 43% of them appeared once. The ten largest clones add up to 1.1% of the sample. The sample taken for sequencing was sorted CD4+, CD8+, or CD8+CD57+ T cells (not recorded which) from PBMCs. Every receptor here comes from a human donor in good health.

As regards this clonotype: A single base separates this from a much larger clone, so it may be a read error. The rearrangement links TRBV6-5 to TRBJ2-7; D is perhaps TRBD2 (5 bases). V was pared by 5 bases and J by 6 bases, with 17 bases between. The germline V gene has CDR1 MNHEY and CDR2 SVGAGI. The CDR3 is 14 residues long. This CDR3 reads CASSPSGSDCEQYF. Here the CDR3 DNA reads TGTGCCAGCAGTCCCTCGGGGTCGGACTGCGAGCAGTACTTC.

This clonotype came up many times. For the CDR3, the DNA is TGTGCCAGCAGTCTCGCTGGGAGCGGGAGGCAAACAGATACGCAGTATTTT. It encodes CASSLAGSGRQTDTQYF. The genes are TRBV6-1 and TRBJ2-3; 9 bases match TRBD2. This CDR3 has 17 residues. CDR1 is MNHNS and CDR2 is SASEGT in the germline V gene. V shed 5 bases and J 3 bases; nucleotides not matched to a gene: 12.

This clonotype was seen repeatedly, ten times or more. V usage is TRBV12-3 or TRBV12-4 and J usage is TRBJ2-7, with D possibly TRBD2 on 7 matching bases. This CDR3 is built from 15 residues. Trimming left V 3 bases short and J 3 bases short, with 15 bases between. DNA for the CDR3: TGTGCCAGCAGTTTTCGGGGGGCAACTCTCTACGAGCAGTACTTC. Protein product: CASSFRGATLYEQYF.

This clonotype was observed many times. The chain is built from TRBV20-1 and TRBJ2-2; possible D gene TRBD2, 6 bases. The CDR3 contains 14 residues. V was clipped by 0 bases and J by 3 bases, with 8 bases between them. Germline V gene sequence: CDR1 DFQATT, CDR2 SNEGSKA (reference sequence). The CDR3 nucleotides are TGCAGTGCTAGAGAGGAGGGGTACACCGGGGAGCTGTTTTTT. Its translation is CSAREEGYTGELFF.

This chain links TRBV20-1 with TRBJ2-1; D is unclear. The CDR3 runs to 15 residues. V shed 3 bases and J shed 1 base, with 13 bases lying between them. Germline V gene data show CDR1 as DFQATT and CDR2 as SNEGSKA (reference sequence). Written as DNA, the CDR3 is TGCAGTGCTAGTTTAGGCGCGGCGTCCTACAATGAGCAGTTCTTC. It is translated as CSASLGAASYNEQFF.

This clonotype was detected many times. The chain recombines TRBV19 with TRBJ1-5; 7 bases map to TRBD1. This CDR3 contains 13 residues. CDR1 is LNHDA and CDR2 is SQIVND in the germline V gene (reference sequence). V was pared by 11 bases and J by 4 bases, with 8 bases of the junction left unmatched. CDR3 nucleotides: TGTGCCTCCGAGACAGGGTTTAATCAGCCCCAGCATTTT. Translating gives CASETGFNQPQHF.

The CDR3 spells CASTELLGTIYF. In DNA, the CDR3 is TGTGCCAGCACCGAGCTCCTGGGCACCATATATTTT. The chain joins TRBV28 to TRBJ1-3, with D unresolved. Trimming stripped 7 bases from V and 9 bases from J, with 13 bases between. Germline CDR1 is MDHEN and CDR2 is SYDVKM. This CDR3 is built from 12 residues.

V is TRBV12-3 or TRBV12-4 and J is TRBJ1-3; TRBD1 matches 7 bases. The CDR3 spans 19 residues. V was pared by 5 bases and J by 4 bases, with 20 bases of the junction left unmatched. The CDR3 coding sequence is TGTGCCAGCAGTACATCCAAAACTGATACAGGGGTAAGAGGAAACACCATATATTTT. Translating gives CASSTSKTDTGVRGNTIYF.

J is TRBJ2-7 and V is TRBV19; D remains ambiguous. CDR1 and CDR2 from the germline V gene are LNHDA and SQIVND (reference sequence). The CDR3 length is 13 residues. The V gene lost 5 bases and the J gene lost 7 bases, with 15 bases spanning the gap. The CDR3 loop reads CASSPRLLWEQYF. CDR3 bases: TGTGCCAGTAGTCCTAGACTGCTATGGGAGCAGTACTTC. Full variable domain (outside the CDR3, taken from reference TRBV19 and TRBJ2-7): DGGITQSPKYLFRKEGQNVTLSCEQNLNHDAMYWYRQDPGQGLRLIYYSQIVNDFQKGDIAEGYSVSREKKESFPLTVTSAQKNPTAFYLCASSPRLLWEQYFGPGTRLTVT.

The table lists this clonotype with many counts. The chain uses TRBV20-1 and TRBJ2-1, with D maybe TRBD2 (6 bases). V was trimmed by 7 bases and J by 3 bases, leaving 10 bases between them. The CDR3 length is 12 residues. Germline-derived CDR1 and CDR2 are DFQATT and SNEGSKA (reference sequence). CDR3 DNA: TGCAGTGGTGGGCGGGACTACAATGAGCAGTTCTTC. This gives the protein CSGGRDYNEQFF.

This clonotype has a count of ten or more. This sequence joins TRBV5-1 and TRBJ2-3, with 9 bases lining up with TRBD2. Germline V CDR1 and CDR2: SGHRS, YFSETQ. J was trimmed by 2 bases and V by 6 bases; bases with no gene match: 7. The CDR3 loop spans 15 amino acids. The CDR3 reads CASKPPGLATDTQYF. The DNA for the CDR3 is TGCGCCAGCAAGCCTCCGGGACTAGCCACAGATACGCAGTATTTT.

This clonotype was found many times. The chain joins TRBV7-3 to TRBJ2-3; D is unclear. Trimming pared 5 bases from V and 6 bases from J, leaving 15 bases between. In germline, CDR1 is SGHTA, CDR2 FQGTGA. CDR3 length: 14 residues. CDR3 protein: CASSRIRSPDTQYF. The DNA of the CDR3 is TGTGCCAGCAGCCGCATCCGGTCCCCCGATACGCAGTATTTT.

At least ten counts were recorded for this clonotype. This rearrangement joins TRBV20-1 to TRBJ2-7; a weak D match, TRBD2 (6 bases). Between the trimmed V and J ends, which lost 2 bases and 5 bases, there was a span of 13 bases. Germline V CDR1 and CDR2: DFQATT, SNEGSKA (reference sequence). The CDR3 is 13 amino acids. In nucleotides, the CDR3 is TGCAGTGCTAGATACCCAGGACTAAACGAGCAGTACTTC. Translating gives CSARYPGLNEQYF.

Details on this clonotype: This sequence may be a read error, since a much larger clone differs from it by one base. The chain employs TRBV5-6 and TRBJ2-5, with D tentatively TRBD1 or TRBD2 (5 bases each). The CDR3 covers 15 residues. Germline loops: CDR1 SGHDT, CDR2 YYEEEE. Trimming shortened V by 4 bases and J by 7 bases, and 20 bases separated the two germline ends. CDR3 in amino acids: CASSPRGWGKGTQYF. Written as DNA, the CDR3 is TGTGCCAGCAGCCCGAGGGGCTGGGGGAAGGGGACCCAGTACTTC.

In regard to this clonotype: Given the absence of the conserved phenylalanine or tryptophan at the CDR3 end, a read error is likely. No DNA is shown, since the ends of the CDR3 on it are uncertain; the CDR3 is the one TCRdb lists. V is TRBV6-9 and J is TRBJ2-1; the D call TRBD1 from the table was never checked on the DNA. The CDR3 region is 17 residues in length, termini included. CDR1 is MNHGY and CDR2 is SVAAGI in the germline V gene. The CDR3 loop reads CASSSSTGKGTYNEQFS.

This clonotype has at least ten counts. The chain employs TRBV19 and TRBJ1-5, with TRBD1 matching 7 bases. Germline assignment: CDR1 LNHDA and CDR2 SQIVND (reference sequence). With 5 bases clipped from V and 6 bases from J, the junction kept 22 bases outside the gene matches. The CDR3 runs 19 residues. The CDR3 protein is CASSSQPTRKQGRGQPQHF. CDR3 DNA sequence: TGTGCCAGTAGTTCCCAGCCTACACGAAAACAGGGGCGCGGTCAGCCCCAGCATTTT.

This clonotype occurred many times. The V and J genes are TRBV7-3 and TRBJ1-1, with D uncertain. This CDR3 is 15 amino acids long. Trimming left V 2 bases short and J 3 bases short, with 13 bases between. CDR1 and CDR2 from the germline V gene are SGHTA and FQGTGA. The CDR3 DNA sequence: TGTGCCAGCAGCTTATTCGGGCCTGGTGACACTGAAGCTTTCTTT. Its translation is CASSLFGPGDTEAFF.

The CDR3 here is CASSPRVPPYEQYF. As DNA, the CDR3 is TGTGCCAGCAGCCCTCGGGTGCCGCCCTACGAGCAGTACTTC. V usage is TRBV9 and J usage is TRBJ2-7, with D hard to call. V lost 4 bases to trimming and J lost 2 bases, with 13 bases between them. CDR1 and CDR2 (germline): SGDLS, YYNGEE. The CDR3 is made up of 14 amino acids.

This clonotype appeared many times. The chain combines TRBV5-1 with TRBJ1-1, with unresolved D. The CDR3 has 14 residues. V was pared by 0 bases and J by 4 bases, with 10 bases between. CDR1 is SGHRS, CDR2 YFSETQ, per germline. The CDR3 sequence is CASSLVAGTTEAFF. The CDR3 coding sequence is TGCGCCAGCAGCTTGGTGGCAGGAACCACTGAAGCTTTCTTT.

To note about this clonotype: At one boundary the junction diverges from the germline segment, which might be a read error. This chain links TRBV2 with TRBJ2-7; 11 positions agree with TRBD1. Germline V gives CDR1 SNHLY, CDR2 FYNNEI. This CDR3 has 14 amino acids. The CDR3 DNA reads TGTGCCAGCGGTACGGGACAGGGGGTGTACGAGCAGCACTTC. Translated: CASGTGQGVYEQHF. The full variable domain, completed using reference TRBV2 and TRBJ2-7, is EPEVTQTPSHQVTQMGQEVILRCVPISNHLYFYWYRQILGQKVEFLVSFYNNEISEKSEIFDDQFSVERPDGSNFTLKIRSTKLEDSAMYFCASGTGQGVYEQHFGPGTRLTVT.

This clonotype was recorded at least ten times. This sequence joins TRBV5-1 and TRBJ2-7, with 8 bases lining up with TRBD1. The germline V gene encodes CDR1 SGHRS and CDR2 YFSETQ. Trimming removed 1 base from V and 4 bases from J; junction bases left unmatched: 10. The CDR3 is 16 amino acids. The CDR3 DNA follows: TGCGCCAGCAGCTTGCGGGGACAGGCATTCAGATACGAGCAGTACTTC. This codes for CASSLRGQAFRYEQYF. The complete variable domain, with remaining parts taken from reference TRBV5-1 and TRBJ2-7, reads KAGVTQTPRYLIKTRGQQVTLSCSPISGHRSVSWYQQTPGQGLQFLFEYFSETQRNKGNFPGRFSGRQFSNSRSEMNVSTLELGDSALYLCASSLRGQAFRYEQYFGPGTRLTVT.

This clonotype occurred many times. This may come from a read error, since a much larger clone is one base off. The J gene is TRBJ2-7, the V gene TRBV10-2; the D is unclear. The CDR3 spans 13 residues. The V gene's germline CDR1 is WSHSY and CDR2 SAAADI. The CDR3 region has the DNA TGCGCCAGCAGTGAGTTCTTAGCAGGCGAGCAGTGCTTC. Protein: CASSEFLAGEQCF.

At least ten counts were recorded for this clonotype. The chain combines TRBV4-1 with TRBJ1-2; no clear D gene. The V end was cut by 5 bases, the J end by 7 bases, with 20 bases between. The germline V gene has CDR1 MGHRA and CDR2 YSYEKL. CDR3 length equals 15 residues. Here the CDR3 DNA reads TGCGCCAGCAGCTACCCCGGGGTACCGTCTTCTGGCTACACCTTC. Its protein product is CASSYPGVPSSGYTF.

This chain links TRBV19 with TRBJ2-3; D might be TRBD1 (6 bases). V lost 1 base to trimming and J lost 4 bases, with 6 bases between them. The CDR3 is 13 amino acids. The germline V gene has CDR1 LNHDA and CDR2 SQIVND (reference sequence). The CDR3 DNA follows: TGTGCCAGTAGTATAGGGGGGCCAGATACGCAGTATTTT. Translating it yields CASSIGGPDTQYF.

This clonotype was seen a handful of times. The chain combines TRBV27 with TRBJ1-1; D gene unclear. The CDR3 runs to 15 residues. Germline values: CDR1 MNHEY, CDR2 SMNVEV (reference sequence). Trimming removed 2 bases at V and 3 bases at J, with 13 bases between. CDR3 residues: CASSLLGPGDTEAFF. CDR3 bases: TGTGCCAGCAGTTTACTGGGTCCCGGGGACACTGAAGCTTTCTTT.

This clonotype appeared a few times. The gene calls are TRBV25-1 and TRBJ2-5; the match to TRBD1 covers 9 bases. The CDR3 has 14 residues. Trimming cost V 7 bases and J 7 bases; bases outside gene matches: 10. In germline, CDR1 is MGHDK, CDR2 SYGVNS. In DNA, the CDR3 is TGTGCCAGCAACATCCTGGGACAGGGTGTGACCCAGTACTTC. It translates to CASNILGQGVTQYF.

The sample holds many counts of this clonotype. The CDR3 nucleotides read TGTGCCAGCAGCTCATCGACAGGGAGGCCAGATACGCAGTATTTT. It encodes CASSSSTGRPDTQYF. The chain is built from TRBV11-2 and TRBJ2-3, with a weak D call TRBD1 (7 bases). Trimming took 4 bases from V and 4 from J, leaving 15 bases between them. CDR3 size: 15 residues. CDR1 SGHAT and CDR2 FQNNGV come from the germline V gene.

V is TRBV29-1 and J is TRBJ2-4; D uncertain. V gave up 7 bases and J gave up 6 bases, with 7 bases separating them. Germline-derived CDR1 and CDR2 are SQVTM and ANQGSEA. The CDR3 spans 10 residues. The CDR3 coding sequence is TGCAGCGCGATAGGAAACATTCAGTACTTC. It specifies CSAIGNIQYF.

The chain combines TRBV6-1 with TRBJ1-4; tentatively, D is TRBD1 (5 bases). The germline V gene encodes CDR1 MNHNS and CDR2 SASEGT. This CDR3 region has 15 residues. Trimming pared 2 bases from V and 7 bases from J, leaving 14 bases between. The CDR3 loop is CASSELGVESEKLFF. For the CDR3, the DNA is TGTGCCAGCAGTGAATTGGGGGTGGAAAGTGAAAAACTGTTTTTT.

About this clonotype: A read error may produce the germline difference seen at one junction end. The rearrangement joins TRBV20-1 to TRBJ1-4, with 10 bases that match TRBD1. This CDR3 is 15 amino acids long. The V gene's germline CDR1 is DFQATT and CDR2 SNEGSKA (reference sequence). As DNA, the CDR3 is TGCGGTGCTAGAGAGACAGGGGGCAAGAATGAAAAACTGTTTTTT. Encoded protein: CGARETGGKNEKLFF.

Notes on this clonotype: At one boundary the junction diverges from the germline segment, which might be a read error. CDR3 nucleotides: TGTGCCAGCAGACGAACCCAGGGGTCTGAGCGGTTCTTC. Translating it yields CASRRTQGSERFF. The V and J genes are TRBV2 and TRBJ2-1, with D possibly matching TRBD1 (6 bases). Germline loops: CDR1 SNHLY, CDR2 FYNNEI. The CDR3 runs to 13 residues.